The 29 T cell receptor beta chains in this list originate from one sample, sequenced in a study of T cell repertoires in cytomegalovirus infection. TCRdb called the reads again in MiXCR, with one record for every CDR3 protein. The sample has about 320,000 distinct CDR3 sequences; more than 9% are singletons. Source material: PBMCs. These receptors all come from a human donor in good health (CMV status not recorded). Some clones in this sample may be carry-over from other donors' samples.

This clonotype appeared many times. The chain employs TRBV7-6 and TRBJ1-5; D unresolved. Deletions cut 1 base from V and 0 bases from J, with 10 bases between. The CDR3 covers 16 residues. CDR1 is SGHVS and CDR2 is FNYEAQ in the germline V gene. The CDR3 DNA sequence: TGTGCCAGCAGCTTAGGAGGAGCCGGTAGCAATCAGCCCCAGCATTTT. Its translation: CASSLGGAGSNQPQHF.

The J gene is TRBJ2-7, the V gene TRBV29-1, with 10 nucleotides matching TRBD2. Germline lookup yields CDR1 SQVTM and CDR2 ANQGSEA. CDR3 length: 14 amino acids. With 4 bases clipped from V and 0 bases from J, the junction kept 3 bases outside the gene matches. The CDR3 spells CSVGSGRSSYEQYF. CDR3 nucleotides: TGCAGCGTTGGTAGCGGGAGGAGCTCCTACGAGCAGTACTTC.

This clonotype has just a few counts. This sequence joins TRBV4-2 and TRBJ2-3, with 9 bases fitting TRBD2. The CDR3 is 17 amino acids. CDR1 LGHNA and CDR2 YNFKEQ come from the germline V gene. Trimming removed 2 bases from V and 0 bases from J; junction bases left unmatched: 6. CDR3: CASSQNGGRASTDTQYF. The CDR3 nucleotides read TGTGCCAGCAGCCAAAACGGCGGGAGGGCTAGCACAGATACGCAGTATTTT.

This rearrangement joins TRBV30 to TRBJ2-2; 7 bases are a match to TRBD2. From germline, CDR1 is GTSNPN and CDR2 SVGIG (reference sequence). This CDR3 has 15 residues. V trimming: 5 bases; J trimming: 3 bases; junction bases outside the gene matches: 9. The CDR3: CAWESSSGYTGELFF. DNA for the CDR3: TGTGCCTGGGAATCGTCTAGCGGATACACCGGGGAGCTGTTTTTT.

Only a few counts were recorded for this clonotype. J is TRBJ1-5 and V is TRBV2; D is ambiguous. V was cut by 5 bases and J by 0 bases, with 5 bases left in between. The CDR3 loop spans 13 amino acids. Looked up from germline, CDR1 is SNHLY and CDR2 is FYNNEI. The CDR3 sequence is CASSIHSNQPQHF. Here the CDR3 DNA reads TGTGCCAGCAGTATACATAGCAATCAGCCCCAGCATTTT.

The chain combines TRBV12-5 with TRBJ2-3, with D unclear. Deletions cut 3 bases from V and 3 bases from J, with 4 bases between. Per germline, CDR1 LGHNT and CDR2 FRNRAP. This CDR3 region has 12 residues. The CDR3 region is CASGLSTDTQYF. In nucleotides, the CDR3 is TGTGCTAGTGGTTTATCTACAGATACGCAGTATTTT.

A few counts support this clonotype. This sequence joins TRBV27 and TRBJ2-3; the match to TRBD1 covers 10 bases. V was pared by 6 bases and J by 4 bases, with 4 bases of the junction left unmatched. The CDR3 spans 14 residues. CDR1 and CDR2 (germline): MNHEY, SMNVEV (reference sequence). The chain's CDR3 is CASRRQGASDTQYF. The CDR3 nucleotides read TGTGCCAGCAGACGACAGGGGGCCTCAGATACGCAGTATTTT.

The V and J genes are TRBV6-2 or TRBV6-3 and TRBJ1-5; 9 nucleotides match TRBD1. Per germline, CDR1 MNHEY and CDR2 SVGEGT. The CDR3 is 14 residues long. The V segment lost 6 bases and the J segment 8 bases; nucleotides outside the gene matches: 8. The CDR3 bases are TGTGCCAGCAGCCCCGGGACAGGGATCGAGCCCCAGCATTTT. This codes for CASSPGTGIEPQHF.

This clonotype was seen many times. The J gene is TRBJ2-7, the V gene TRBV6-5; 9 bases map to TRBD1. CDR1 and CDR2 from the germline V gene are MNHEY and SVGAGI. There are 16 residues in the CDR3. The J segment lost 2 bases and the V segment lost 4 bases, leaving 9 bases of the junction unmatched. CDR3 in amino acids: CASSFRDRVYAYEQYF. The DNA for the CDR3 is TGTGCCAGCAGTTTCAGGGACAGGGTGTACGCCTACGAGCAGTACTTC.

This clonotype was seen many times. The chain uses TRBV12-3 or TRBV12-4 and TRBJ1-1; D is unresolved. V gave up 4 bases and J gave up 4 bases, with 4 bases separating them. The CDR3 is 11 residues long. As DNA, the CDR3 is TGTGCCAGCAGTTGGGTCACTGAAGCTTTCTTT. Protein: CASSWVTEAFF.

This clonotype was seen many times. The V gene is TRBV19, the J gene TRBJ1-1; D is unresolved. CDR1 LNHDA and CDR2 SQIVND come from the germline V gene (reference sequence). Trimming cost V 4 bases and J 7 bases, with 19 bases left between them. There are 15 residues in the CDR3. Written as DNA, the CDR3 is TGTGCCAGTAGTAGGGAGGTAATCCCGAACGGTGAAGCTTTCTTT. Protein product: CASSREVIPNGEAFF.

This clonotype has only a few counts. V usage is TRBV29-1 and J usage is TRBJ1-1; the match to TRBD1 covers 10 bases. The CDR3 is 15 residues long. V shed 5 bases, J shed 4 bases, and the junction held 10 bases outside the gene matches. In germline, CDR1 is SQVTM, CDR2 ANQGSEA. The CDR3 DNA reads TGCAGCGTTTTTGGGACAGGGGATGCTGCCACTGAAGCTTTCTTT. It specifies CSVFGTGDAATEAFF.

This clonotype has at least ten counts. The V gene is TRBV7-2, the J gene TRBJ2-1; 10 bases fit TRBD2. Losses at the gene ends were 3 bases for V and 8 bases for J; bases not matched to a gene: 4. The CDR3 consists of 14 residues. Germline V gene sequence: CDR1 SGHTA, CDR2 FQGNSA. CDR3 sequence: CASSLGLAWDEQFF. The CDR3 DNA follows: TGTGCCAGCAGCTTGGGACTAGCGTGGGATGAGCAGTTCTTC.

The chain combines TRBV19 with TRBJ2-2, with D hard to call. V was pared by 6 bases and J by 5 bases, with 10 bases between. The CDR3 contains 13 residues. Germline assignment: CDR1 LNHDA and CDR2 SQIVND (reference sequence). The CDR3 coding sequence is TGTGCCAGTAGCCCGAGGATAACCGGGGAGCTGTTTTTT. Protein sequence: CASSPRITGELFF.

This clonotype was observed many times. This chain connects TRBV7-2 to TRBJ1-2; no definite D call. Germline CDR1 and CDR2: SGHTA and FQGNSA. V was shortened by 5 bases and J by 5 bases, with 9 bases between the two germline ends. The CDR3 length is 12 residues. The CDR3 is CASSLTSYGYTF. CDR3 nucleotide sequence: TGTGCCAGCAGCCTGACAAGTTATGGCTACACCTTC.

This clonotype appeared many times. The CDR3 here is CASSLVGREGEQYF. As DNA, the CDR3 is TGTGCCAGCAGCTTAGTGGGCAGAGAGGGCGAGCAGTACTTC. This sequence joins TRBV7-2 and TRBJ2-7; possibly TRBD2 for D (5 bases). Germline lookup yields CDR1 SGHTA and CDR2 FQGNSA. Trimming cost V 1 base and J 6 bases, with 13 bases left between them. The CDR3 spans 14 residues.

In this sample, this clonotype turned up a few times. The chain links TRBV7-3 to TRBJ1-1; D possibly corresponds to TRBD1 (5 bases). Trimming pared 5 bases from V and 8 bases from J, leaving 12 bases between. The germline V gene encodes CDR1 SGHTA and CDR2 FQGTGA. This CDR3 has 12 amino acids. CDR3 nucleotide sequence: TGTGCCAGCAGCCAGGGCACGTACGAAGCTTTCTTT. The encoded protein is CASSQGTYEAFF.

The chain combines TRBV7-2 with TRBJ2-3; 9 bases are shared with TRBD1. This CDR3 region has 15 residues. After removal of 5 bases from V and 5 bases from J, the junction contained 8 bases not matched to a gene. The germline V gene encodes CDR1 SGHTA and CDR2 FQGNSA. CDR3 nucleotides: TGTGCCAGCAGCCGTAGGGACAGGGTGCAAGATACGCAGTATTTT. Translation gives CASSRRDRVQDTQYF.

The rearrangement uses TRBV7-2 and TRBJ2-2, with 7 bases lining up with TRBD2. Germline CDR1 reads SGHTA; CDR2 reads FQGNSA. The CDR3 extends over 16 amino acids. Germline trimming cut 0 bases from V and 1 base from J; bases unmatched to any gene: 2. The CDR3 sequence: CASSLAASGNTGELFF. The CDR3 DNA reads as TGTGCCAGCAGCTTAGCGGCTAGCGGGAACACCGGGGAGCTGTTTTTT.

This clonotype has more than one count but fewer than ten. V is TRBV7-6 and J is TRBJ2-3, with a weak D call TRBD2 (5 bases). V gave up 2 bases and J gave up 4 bases, with 10 bases separating them. The CDR3 covers 14 residues. CDR1 and CDR2 from the germline V gene are SGHVS and FNYEAQ. CDR3 coding DNA: TGTGCCAGCAGCTTACTTCTGGGAGCAGATACGCAGTATTTT. This codes for CASSLLLGADTQYF. The variable domain in full, with the rest retrieved from reference TRBV7-6 and TRBJ2-3, is GAGVSQSPRYKVTKRGQDVALRCDPISGHVSLYWYRQALGQGPEFLTYFNYEAQQDKSGLPNDRFSAERPEGSISTLTIQRTEQRDSAMYRCASSLLLGADTQYFGPGTRLTVL.

This rearrangement joins TRBV4-3 to TRBJ1-1; TRBD1 agrees at 8 bases. Germline V gene data show CDR1 as LGHNA and CDR2 as YSLEER. This CDR3 is built from 13 residues. The junction had 3 bases not matched to a gene; V was cut back by 3 bases and J by 6 bases. The CDR3 loop is CASSQRTGSEAFF. In nucleotides, the CDR3 is TGCGCCAGCAGCCAGCGGACAGGGTCTGAAGCTTTCTTT.

There are a few counts of this clonotype. The rearrangement uses TRBV18 and TRBJ2-6; 9 positions agree with TRBD1. The CDR3 has 18 residues. J was trimmed by 0 bases and V by 6 bases; bases with no gene match: 9. CDR1 is KGHSH and CDR2 is LQKENI in the germline V gene. The CDR3 nucleotides read TGTGCCAGCTCCCACCTCGGGACAGGGCTCTCTGGGGCCAACGTCCTGACTTTC. Translating it yields CASSHLGTGLSGANVLTF.

This clonotype was counted between two and nine times. The gene calls are TRBV12-3 or TRBV12-4 and TRBJ1-4; no firm D call. The length of the CDR3 is 11 residues. Trimming removed 5 bases at V and 7 bases at J, with 5 bases between. CDR3 in amino acids: CASSPSEKLFF. CDR3 nucleotide sequence: TGTGCCAGCAGTCCCAGTGAAAAACTGTTTTTT.

This clonotype has more than one count but fewer than ten. V is TRBV7-6 and J is TRBJ1-4; perhaps TRBD1 as D (5 bases). The length of the CDR3 is 14 residues. V was cut by 3 bases and J by 8 bases, with 13 bases left in between. Germline lookup yields CDR1 SGHVS and CDR2 FNYEAQ. For the CDR3, the DNA is TGTGCCAGCAGCTTGGGAGCAGGGAGGGAAAAACTGTTTTTT. Amino acids: CASSLGAGREKLFF.

This clonotype was recorded at least ten times. Here the CDR3 reads CASSFRTANTGELFF. CDR3 sequence (DNA): TGTGCCAGCAGCTTTCGGACAGCGAACACCGGGGAGCTGTTTTTT. The chain couples TRBV7-2 to TRBJ2-2, with D possibly TRBD1 on 6 matching bases. Germline V gives CDR1 SGHTA, CDR2 FQGNSA. The CDR3 contains 15 residues. The V and J ends lost 3 bases and 0 bases respectively, with 8 bases between them.

This clonotype was seen repeatedly, ten times or more. CDR3 residues: CASSLDYRYGYTF. The CDR3 region has the DNA TGTGCCAGCAGCTTAGATTACAGATATGGCTACACCTTC. The chain joins TRBV11-2 to TRBJ1-2; D is unresolved. Trimming cost V 0 bases and J 5 bases, with 7 bases left between them. From germline, CDR1 is SGHAT and CDR2 FQNNGV. The CDR3 runs 13 residues.

This clonotype was observed a few times. The chain recombines TRBV29-1 with TRBJ1-1; TRBD1 is a possible D gene (6 bases). Germline lookup yields CDR1 SQVTM and CDR2 ANQGSEA. Between the trimmed V and J ends, which lost 7 bases and 4 bases, there was a span of 16 bases. This CDR3 spans 13 amino acids. The CDR3 region has the DNA TGCAGCGCGCGAAACGGGGGCGGCACTGAAGCTTTCTTT. Protein product: CSARNGGGTEAFF.

This clonotype was seen at least ten times. The chain has TRBV6-1 and TRBJ2-1, with 8 bases that match TRBD2. CDR1 and CDR2 from the germline V gene are MNHNS and SASEGT. With 6 bases clipped from V and 7 bases from J, the junction kept 11 bases outside the gene matches. CDR3 size: 15 residues. The CDR3 region is CASRPSGGAKNEQFF. The CDR3, as DNA: TGTGCCAGCAGACCCAGCGGGGGAGCGAAGAATGAGCAGTTCTTC.

This clonotype was detected many times. The chain has TRBV7-9 and TRBJ1-4; 7 bases are shared with TRBD1. Unmatched junction bases numbered 2, after V lost 0 bases and J lost 4 bases. CDR3 size: 15 residues. Germline V CDR1 and CDR2: SEHNR, FQNEAQ (reference sequence). The CDR3 DNA follows: TGTGCCAGCAGCTTAGCGCGGGACAGTAATGAAAAACTGTTTTTT. This codes for CASSLARDSNEKLFF.